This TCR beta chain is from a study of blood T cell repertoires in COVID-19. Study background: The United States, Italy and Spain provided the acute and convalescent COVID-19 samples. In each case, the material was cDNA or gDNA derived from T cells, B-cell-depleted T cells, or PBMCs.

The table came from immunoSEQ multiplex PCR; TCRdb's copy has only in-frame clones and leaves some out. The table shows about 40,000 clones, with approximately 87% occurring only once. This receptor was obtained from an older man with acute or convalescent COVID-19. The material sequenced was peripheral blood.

CDR3 amino acids: CASSLTSGRAGANVLTF. The DNA for the CDR3 is TGTGCCAGCAGTTTAACTAGCGGGAGAGCCGGGGCCAACGTCCTGACTTTC. The chain couples TRBV27 to TRBJ2-6; 11 nucleotides agree with TRBD2. The ends lost 2 bases at V and 4 bases at J; junction bases unmatched: 4. The CDR3 covers 17 residues. Looked up from germline, CDR1 is MNHEY and CDR2 is SMNVEV (reference sequence).